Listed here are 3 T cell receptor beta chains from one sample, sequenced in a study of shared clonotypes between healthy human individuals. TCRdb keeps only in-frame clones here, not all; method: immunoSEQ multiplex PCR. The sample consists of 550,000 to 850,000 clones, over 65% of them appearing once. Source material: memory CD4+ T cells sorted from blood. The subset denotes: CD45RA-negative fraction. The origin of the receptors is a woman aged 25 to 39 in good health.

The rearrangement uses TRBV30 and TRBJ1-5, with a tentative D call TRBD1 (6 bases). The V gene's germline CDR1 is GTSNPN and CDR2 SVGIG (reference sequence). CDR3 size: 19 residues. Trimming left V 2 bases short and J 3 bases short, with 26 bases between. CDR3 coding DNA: TGTGCCTGGAGTCAGGGGTACGAAAAGTCAACCCTCCCCAATCAGCCCCAGCATTTT. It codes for CAWSQGYEKSTLPNQPQHF. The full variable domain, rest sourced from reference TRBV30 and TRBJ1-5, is SQTIHQWPATLVQPVGSPLSLECTVEGTSNPNLYWYRQAAGRGLQLLFYSVGIGQISSEVPQNLSASRPQDRQFILSSKKLLLSDSGFYLCAWSQGYEKSTLPNQPQHFGDGTRLSIL.

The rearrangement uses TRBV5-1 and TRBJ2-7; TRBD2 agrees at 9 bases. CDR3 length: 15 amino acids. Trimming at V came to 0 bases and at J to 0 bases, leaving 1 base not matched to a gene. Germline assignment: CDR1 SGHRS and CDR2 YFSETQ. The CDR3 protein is CASSLVAGDSYEQYF. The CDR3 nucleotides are TGCGCCAGCAGCTTGGTAGCGGGAGACTCCTACGAGCAGTACTTC.

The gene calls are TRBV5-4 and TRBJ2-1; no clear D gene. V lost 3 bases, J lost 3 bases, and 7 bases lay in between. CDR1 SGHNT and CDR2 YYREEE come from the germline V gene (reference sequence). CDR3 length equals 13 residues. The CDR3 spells CASSYYYYNEQFF. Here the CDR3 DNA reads TGTGCCAGCAGCTACTACTACTACAATGAGCAGTTCTTC.